Each of the 31 T cell receptor beta chains below was sequenced from the same sample in a study of regulatory T cells in long-lasting Graves disease. The sample's time point: persistent/refractory GD, antithyroid drugs over 5 years with positive TRAb. The authors made the TCR library using RNA they extracted from PBMCs. Arm-PCR with iRepertoire HTBI primers amplified the CDR3 regions for these TCR beta libraries. TCRdb reanalysed the multiplex PCR reads using MiXCR and keeps one entry per CDR3 protein. Here the sample spans over 450,000 distinct CDR3 sequences, under 25% being singletons. The sequences come from peripheral blood mononuclear cells (PBMCs), collected when the disease was refractory, from a patient treated with antithyroid drugs. These TCRs come from a female donor with Graves disease.

A few counts support this clonotype. This sequence joins TRBV25-1 and TRBJ2-4; D is possibly TRBD1 or TRBD2 (5 bases each). V lost 6 bases and J 4 bases, leaving 13 bases between the germline ends. Germline assignment: CDR1 MGHDK and CDR2 SYGVNS. CDR3 length equals 14 residues. The DNA for the CDR3 is TGTGCCAGCAGGGACCGGGACGGGAAAAACATTCAGTACTTC. Translated, it gives CASRDRDGKNIQYF.

This clonotype was counted ten times or more. The chain has TRBV10-3 and TRBJ2-7; 7 nucleotides agree with TRBD1. The trim removed 6 bases at V and 3 bases at J, leaving 8 bases unmatched. The CDR3 has 14 amino acids. The germline CDR1 and CDR2 sequences are ENHRY and SYGVKD. The CDR3 is CAIRPLAGGYEQYF. The CDR3 DNA reads as TGTGCCATCAGACCCCTAGCAGGGGGCTACGAGCAGTACTTC.

The V call is TRBV29-1, the J call TRBJ2-7; 12 bases map to TRBD1. V shed 5 bases and J 0 bases; nucleotides not matched to a gene: 11. Germline CDR1 and CDR2: SQVTM and ANQGSEA. The CDR3 contains 17 residues. This CDR3 reads CSVPGQGAPSHSYEQYF. The CDR3, as DNA: TGCAGCGTTCCGGGACAGGGGGCGCCTAGCCACTCCTACGAGCAGTACTTC.

This chain connects TRBV3-1 to TRBJ1-3; possible D gene TRBD1, 5 bases. The V end lost 3 bases, the J end lost 0 bases, and 9 bases lay between the germline ends. The CDR3 is made up of 15 amino acids. Germline V gene sequence: CDR1 LGHDT, CDR2 YNNKEL (reference sequence). In DNA form, the CDR3 reads TGTGCCAGCAGCCACGGGGACCTCTCTGGAAACACCATATATTTT. It codes for CASSHGDLSGNTIYF.

The chain recombines TRBV19 with TRBJ1-2, with TRBD1 identical over 7 bases. The CDR3 length is 15 residues. V gave up 5 bases and J gave up 4 bases; unmatched junction bases: 10. Germline V gives CDR1 LNHDA, CDR2 SQIVND (reference sequence). The CDR3 nucleotides read TGTGCCAGTAGTCCAACCGACAGGGAAAGCTATGGCTACACCTTC. Protein: CASSPTDRESYGYTF.

This clonotype showed up just a few times. The DNA for the CDR3 is TGTGCCAGCAGTTACTGGGGGACAGGGGACTATGGCTACACCTTC. Its translation: CASSYWGTGDYGYTF. The chain joins TRBV6-5 to TRBJ1-2; 10 bases map to TRBD1. This CDR3 contains 15 residues. Germline trimming cut 1 base from V and 3 bases from J; bases unmatched to any gene: 2. Per the germline V gene, CDR1 is MNHEY and CDR2 is SVGAGI.

This clonotype was counted a few times. The rearrangement uses TRBV9 and TRBJ1-2, with unresolved D. Germline-derived CDR1 and CDR2 are SGDLS and YYNGEE. The CDR3 has 14 residues. With 4 bases removed from V and 3 bases from J, the gap between germline ends came to 13 bases. The CDR3 region has the DNA TGTGCCAGCAGCAATTCGGGGTACGACTATGGCTACACCTTC. It yields the protein CASSNSGYDYGYTF.

This chain links TRBV30 with TRBJ1-1, with 7 positions matching TRBD1. Germline V gene lookup returns CDR1 GTSNPN and CDR2 SVGIG (reference sequence). With 5 bases clipped from V and 8 bases from J, the junction kept 5 bases outside the gene matches. There are 11 residues in the CDR3. CDR3 sequence reads: CAWGQDREAFF. CDR3 in DNA: TGTGCCTGGGGACAGGATAGAGAAGCTTTCTTT.

This clonotype was recorded many times. The V gene is TRBV14, the J gene TRBJ2-7; D is perhaps TRBD2 (6 bases). The CDR3 sequence is 13 residues long. The V end lost 5 bases, the J end lost 0 bases, and 8 bases lay between the germline ends. The germline CDR1 and CDR2 sequences are SGHDN and FVKESK. The CDR3 loop is CASSEGLSYEQYF. In nucleotides, the CDR3 is TGTGCCAGCAGCGAGGGACTCTCCTACGAGCAGTACTTC.

This clonotype was recorded many times. The chain has TRBV2 and TRBJ2-7; the D call may be TRBD1 or TRBD2 (6 bases each). Looked up from germline, CDR1 is SNHLY and CDR2 is FYNNEI. Trimming removed 7 bases at V and 3 bases at J, with 13 bases between. The CDR3 sequence is 13 residues long. The CDR3 sequence: CASIRGGLYEQYF. In nucleotides, the CDR3 is TGTGCCAGCATCCGTGGGGGGCTCTACGAGCAGTACTTC.

This clonotype was counted many times. The gene calls are TRBV29-1 and TRBJ1-1, with D possibly matching TRBD1 (6 bases). The CDR3 spans 14 residues. With 7 bases removed from V and 0 bases from J, the gap between germline ends came to 15 bases. Germline loops: CDR1 SQVTM, CDR2 ANQGSEA. The CDR3, as DNA: TGCAGCGCGGGGGCGGGGAGTATGAACACTGAAGCTTTCTTT. Protein: CSAGAGSMNTEAFF.

This clonotype was counted at least ten times. This sequence joins TRBV7-9 and TRBJ1-1; D call uncertain. This CDR3 spans 15 amino acids. Germline CDR1 and CDR2: SEHNR and FQNEAQ (reference sequence). With 8 bases removed from V and 0 bases from J, the gap between germline ends came to 16 bases. CDR3 nucleotide sequence: TGTGCCAGCCAAGACTCCCCCGGTATGAACACTGAAGCTTTCTTT. This sequence encodes CASQDSPGMNTEAFF. Combining the CDR3 with reference TRBV7-9 and TRBJ1-1 gives the whole variable domain DTGVSQNPRHKITKRGQNVTFRCDPISEHNRLYWYRQTLGQGPEFLTYFQNEAQLEKSRLLSDRFSAERPKGSFSTLEIQRTEQGDSAMYLCASQDSPGMNTEAFFGQGTRLTVV.

This chain's CDR3 is CASTSGGLGYTF. The CDR3 coding sequence is TGTGCCAGTACTTCAGGGGGCTTGGGCTACACCTTC. The chain links TRBV19 to TRBJ1-2, with TRBD1 matching over 8 bases. The CDR3 has 12 amino acids. V lost 7 bases to trimming and J lost 8 bases; unmatched junction nucleotides: 6. The germline V gene encodes CDR1 LNHDA and CDR2 SQIVND (reference sequence).

The genes are TRBV5-8 and TRBJ2-1; D possibly corresponds to TRBD1 (5 bases). Trimming pared 5 bases from V and 10 bases from J, leaving 19 bases between. The CDR3 has 14 residues. Germline CDR1 is SGHTS and CDR2 is YDEGEE. As DNA, the CDR3 is TGTGCCAGCAGAGGACGAGTCTCAGGGCTAGAGCAGTTCTTC. Its protein is CASRGRVSGLEQFF.

This clonotype was seen at least ten times. V usage is TRBV28 and J usage is TRBJ1-4; D possibly corresponds to TRBD1 (6 bases). The germline V gene encodes CDR1 MDHEN and CDR2 SYDVKM. V was trimmed by 4 bases and J by 7 bases, leaving 13 bases between them. The CDR3 has 14 amino acids. The CDR3 reads CASSSSTGFEKLFF. The DNA of the CDR3 is TGTGCCAGCAGTTCTAGCACAGGGTTTGAAAAACTGTTTTTT.

The V and J genes are TRBV29-1 and TRBJ1-1; D might be TRBD1 (6 bases). Between the trimmed V and J ends, which lost 4 bases and 9 bases, there was a span of 15 bases. Germline CDR1 is SQVTM and CDR2 is ANQGSEA. The CDR3 spans 12 residues. The CDR3 DNA is TGCAGCGTTGGAGAGGACAGCTCTAAAGCTTTCTTT. This gives the protein CSVGEDSSKAFF.

The chain combines TRBV7-9 with TRBJ1-3; perhaps TRBD1 as D (5 bases). Trimming pared 5 bases from V and 2 bases from J, leaving 19 bases between. Germline V lookup: CDR1 SEHNR, CDR2 FQNEAQ (reference sequence). This CDR3 region has 17 residues. CDR3 in amino acids: CASSNSPGLWAGNTIYF. CDR3 DNA sequence: TGTGCCAGCAGCAATTCCCCGGGACTATGGGCTGGAAACACCATATATTTT.

This chain connects TRBV6-5 to TRBJ2-5; 9 bases line up with TRBD1. V was pared by 2 bases and J by 5 bases, with 3 bases of the junction left unmatched. CDR3 length equals 14 residues. Germline values: CDR1 MNHEY, CDR2 SVGAGI. The CDR3 DNA is TGTGCCAGCAGTTACCTACAGGGGGCGGAGACCCAGTACTTC. It is translated as CASSYLQGAETQYF.

This clonotype was counted many times. This chain connects TRBV11-2 to TRBJ1-6, with D unclear. V was clipped by 2 bases and J by 7 bases, with 6 bases between them. The germline CDR1 and CDR2 sequences are SGHAT and FQNNGV. This CDR3 has 13 residues. The CDR3 loop reads CASSLYSNSPLHF. DNA for the CDR3: TGTGCCAGCAGCTTATATAGCAATTCACCCCTCCACTTT. The whole variable domain, remainder taken from reference TRBV11-2 and TRBJ1-6, is EAGVAQSPRYKIIEKRQSVAFWCNPISGHATLYWYQQILGQGPKLLIQFQNNGVVDDSQLPKDRFSAERLKGVDSTLKIQPAKLEDSAVYLCASSLYSNSPLHFGNGTRLTVT.

J is TRBJ2-1 and V is TRBV11-2; D might be TRBD1 (6 bases). CDR3 length equals 16 residues. Trimming stripped 1 base from V and 0 bases from J, with 10 bases between. CDR1 is SGHAT and CDR2 is FQNNGV in the germline V gene. In nucleotides, the CDR3 is TGTGCCAGCAGCTTAGTCGGACAGAGCTCCTACAATGAGCAGTTCTTC. Its protein product is CASSLVGQSSYNEQFF.

This clonotype was seen a handful of times. This chain joins TRBV28 and TRBJ2-3; 7 bases match TRBD2. Germline CDR1 and CDR2: MDHEN and SYDVKM. Germline trimming cut 3 bases from V and 5 bases from J; bases unmatched to any gene: 11. CDR3 length equals 16 residues. DNA of the CDR3: TGTGCCAGCAGTTTCCCCGGCGGGAGAATGGTAGATACGCAGTATTTT. Translating it yields CASSFPGGRMVDTQYF.

The sample holds a few counts of this clonotype. This rearrangement joins TRBV6-1 to TRBJ1-3; D is possibly TRBD1 (5 bases). This CDR3 is 15 amino acids long. Trimming shortened V by 6 bases and J by 0 bases, and 12 bases separated the two germline ends. Germline V CDR1 and CDR2: MNHNS, SASEGT. CDR3 sequence (DNA): TGTGCCAGCAGCCCGGGACGGAGCTCTGGAAACACCATATATTTT. Its protein is CASSPGRSSGNTIYF.

This clonotype was counted at least ten times. This sequence joins TRBV6-1 and TRBJ1-4; D is unclear. This CDR3 is built from 13 residues. The V and J ends lost 6 bases and 7 bases respectively, with 12 bases between them. The germline V gene has CDR1 MNHNS and CDR2 SASEGT. CDR3 region: CASRRRSSEKLFF. DNA for the CDR3: TGTGCCAGCAGACGACGTTCTAGTGAAAAACTGTTTTTT.

This chain links TRBV10-3 with TRBJ2-6; 9 bases are a match to TRBD1. Germline values: CDR1 ENHRY, CDR2 SYGVKD. This CDR3 is built from 17 residues. The trim removed 10 bases at V and 1 base at J, leaving 11 bases unmatched. DNA of the CDR3: TGTGCCACCATAGCCGGGACAGGGTCTTCTGGGGCCAACGTCCTGACTTTC. Residues: CATIAGTGSSGANVLTF.

In this sample, this clonotype turned up a few times. V is TRBV6-1 and J is TRBJ1-1; D remains ambiguous. From germline, CDR1 is MNHNS and CDR2 SASEGT. This CDR3 is 13 amino acids long. V lost 8 bases and J 1 base, leaving 11 bases between the germline ends. CDR3 in DNA: TGTGCCAGCCAATGGGCATGGAACACTGAAGCTTTCTTT. This codes for CASQWAWNTEAFF.

This clonotype has at least ten counts. The chain is built from TRBV3-1 and TRBJ2-4, with a possible D match to TRBD1 (6 bases). Germline CDR1 LGHDT, CDR2 YNNKEL (reference sequence). There are 15 residues in the CDR3. The V and J ends lost 0 bases and 4 bases respectively, with 10 bases between them. CDR3 DNA sequence: TGTGCCAGCAGCCAAGATCGGCAGGGGAAAAACATTCAGTACTTC. Amino acids: CASSQDRQGKNIQYF.

This CDR3 is CASSLTAGGLFAGELFF. The CDR3 DNA is TGTGCCAGCAGCTTAACAGCGGGAGGGCTCTTCGCCGGGGAGCTGTTTTTT. The chain uses TRBV11-3 and TRBJ2-2; 10 nucleotides match TRBD2. Germline CDR1 reads SGHNT; CDR2 reads YENEEA. The CDR3 runs 17 residues. The V and J ends lost 2 bases and 6 bases, in that order; junction bases with no gene match: 9.

The CDR3: CASSSTGLTYEQYF. DNA of the CDR3: TGTGCCAGCAGTTCAACGGGTTTAACCTACGAGCAGTACTTC. The rearrangement joins TRBV7-9 to TRBJ2-7; D is undetermined. The CDR3 extends over 14 amino acids. The germline V and J ends were trimmed by 6 bases and 2 bases, with 14 bases remaining between them. Germline V gene lookup returns CDR1 SEHNR and CDR2 FQNEAQ (reference sequence).

The genes are TRBV10-3 and TRBJ1-4, with TRBD1 identical over 8 bases. The V segment lost 1 base and the J segment 8 bases; nucleotides outside the gene matches: 6. Germline CDR1 ENHRY, CDR2 SYGVKD. The CDR3 length is 15 residues. The CDR3 DNA reads as TGTGCCATCAGTGAGTACGGACAGGGAAACGAAAAACTGTTTTTT. Amino acid sequence: CAISEYGQGNEKLFF.

This clonotype was seen repeatedly, ten times or more. The V call is TRBV6-1, the J call TRBJ2-7; 8 bases align to TRBD2. Looked up from germline, CDR1 is MNHNS and CDR2 is SASEGT. The CDR3 consists of 13 residues. V was pared by 0 bases and J by 6 bases, with 1 base of the junction left unmatched. The DNA for the CDR3 is TGTGCCAGCAGTGAAGCCGGGAGGGGCGAGCAGTACTTC. It translates to CASSEAGRGEQYF.

This clonotype was counted ten times or more. The chain carries TRBV10-3 and TRBJ2-7; D is perhaps TRBD1 (7 bases). The V end lost 7 bases, the J end lost 3 bases, and 13 bases lay between the germline ends. CDR1 and CDR2 (germline): ENHRY, SYGVKD. The CDR3 sequence is 13 residues long. This CDR3 reads CAINPGGSYEQYF. Written as DNA, the CDR3 is TGTGCCATCAACCCAGGGGGGAGCTACGAGCAGTACTTC.